What follows are 15 T cell receptor beta chains derived from one specimen sequenced in a study of shared clonotypes between healthy human individuals. Sequenced by immunoSEQ multiplex PCR; TCRdb stores in-frame clones only, minus some. The table lists 1.4 million or so clones, 98% of them singletons. Sequences were obtained from naive CD4+ T cells sorted from blood. The subset: CD45RA+ positively selected. These TCRs come from a man aged 25-45 years in good health.

The gene calls are TRBV6-5 and TRBJ2-7; 8 bases align to TRBD1. This CDR3 region has 14 residues. Germline V gives CDR1 MNHEY, CDR2 SVGAGI. Unmatched junction bases numbered 8, after V lost 7 bases and J lost 3 bases. CDR3 coding DNA: TGTGCCAGCACCAGGGGGCCCTCCTACTACGAGCAGTACTTC. Translating it yields CASTRGPSYYEQYF.

The gene calls are TRBV11-2 and TRBJ1-5; unclear D gene. In germline, CDR1 is SGHAT, CDR2 FQNNGV. The CDR3 loop spans 19 amino acids. Between the trimmed V and J ends, which lost 5 bases and 0 bases, there was a span of 23 bases. The CDR3 DNA follows: TGTGCCAGCAGCCCCTCAGATCCGAACGGCTATTTTAGCAATCAGCCCCAGCATTTT. Translation: CASSPSDPNGYFSNQPQHF.

This chain joins TRBV19 and TRBJ2-1; TRBD1 might be the D (6 bases). The CDR3 sequence is 17 residues long. V lost 9 bases, J lost 2 bases, and 23 bases lay in between. Germline V CDR1 and CDR2: LNHDA, SQIVND (reference sequence). CDR3 nucleotide sequence: TGTGCCAGCAGGGGCACCAGGGGCTCTCGGACCTACAATGAGCAGTTCTTC. This translates into CASRGTRGSRTYNEQFF.

In this sample, this clone turned up once. The rearrangement joins TRBV19 to TRBJ1-1; no clear D. The CDR3 is 14 amino acids. CDR1 LNHDA and CDR2 SQIVND come from the germline V gene (reference sequence). The ends were cut back, 3 bases at V and 1 base at J, with 9 bases in the middle. The CDR3 DNA sequence: TGTGCCAGTAGTATTAGACAAAGGAACACTGAAGCTTTCTTT. As protein: CASSIRQRNTEAFF.

V and J are TRBV18 and TRBJ2-5; D is unclear. CDR1 is KGHSH and CDR2 is LQKENI in the germline V gene. This CDR3 has 15 residues. Between the trimmed V and J ends, which lost 5 bases and 0 bases, there was a span of 13 bases. The CDR3 sequence is CASSKGFGYQETQYF. CDR3 DNA: TGTGCCAGCTCAAAAGGGTTTGGGTACCAAGAGACCCAGTACTTC.

CDR3 in DNA: TGTGCCAGCAGCCACACCGGGGAGCTGTTTTTT. Its translation is CASSHTGELFF. V is TRBV28 and J is TRBJ2-2; D not certain. The CDR3 has 11 amino acids. V lost 6 bases, J lost 3 bases, and 2 bases lay in between. The germline gives CDR1 MDHEN, CDR2 SYDVKM.

The CDR3 sequence: CASSPGLAGGRETQYF. CDR3 sequence (DNA): TGTGCCAGTAGTCCCGGACTAGCGGGAGGGCGGGAGACCCAGTACTTC. This chain links TRBV19 with TRBJ2-5; TRBD2 matches 15 bases. Germline-derived CDR1 and CDR2 are LNHDA and SQIVND (reference sequence). The CDR3 contains 16 residues. With V trimmed by 5 bases and J by 5 bases, 6 bases remained unmatched.

J is TRBJ2-1 and V is TRBV29-1, with TRBD2 matching 7 bases. Germline V gives CDR1 SQVTM, CDR2 ANQGSEA. This CDR3 region has 14 residues. The V segment lost 8 bases and the J segment 4 bases; nucleotides outside the gene matches: 11. The CDR3 bases are TGCAGCACAGCAAGCGGGAAGTCTTACAATGAGCAGTTCTTC. Protein product: CSTASGKSYNEQFF.

The V call is TRBV5-1, the J call TRBJ1-1, with D perhaps TRBD1 (5 bases). V was clipped by 8 bases and J by 11 bases, with 19 bases between them. Germline assignment: CDR1 SGHRS and CDR2 YFSETQ. The CDR3 is 12 amino acids. CDR3 protein: CASFDRRGAAFF. CDR3 sequence (DNA): TGCGCCAGTTTTGACCGCCGTGGGGCCGCTTTCTTT.

The chain recombines TRBV5-1 with TRBJ2-3, with D possibly matching TRBD2 (6 bases). Trimming took off 0 bases at V and 3 bases at J, with 17 bases between the two ends. Germline V CDR1 and CDR2: SGHRS, YFSETQ. The CDR3 contains 17 residues. The CDR3 coding sequence is TGCGCCAGCAGCTTGGGGGACTTTTCCAGGCGAACAGATACGCAGTATTTT. Its translation is CASSLGDFSRRTDTQYF.

V usage is TRBV7-9 and J usage is TRBJ1-1, with 9 bases aligning to TRBD1. Germline V gives CDR1 SEHNR, CDR2 FQNEAQ (reference sequence). The CDR3 totals 17 residues. V gave up 0 bases and J gave up 0 bases; unmatched junction bases: 5. The CDR3 region has the DNA TGTGCCAGCAGCTTAGCCCCGGGACAGGGAGTGAACACTGAAGCTTTCTTT. Its translation is CASSLAPGQGVNTEAFF.

CDR3 sequence (DNA): TGTGCCAGCACTCGGGGTTTGAACAATGAGCAGTTCTTC. Encoded protein: CASTRGLNNEQFF. V usage is TRBV28 and J usage is TRBJ2-1, with D perhaps TRBD2 (5 bases). The CDR3 covers 13 residues. Germline V gene data show CDR1 as MDHEN and CDR2 as SYDVKM. With 7 bases removed from V and 5 bases from J, the gap between germline ends came to 12 bases.

The chain recombines TRBV9 with TRBJ2-7; 7 bases map to TRBD1. V lost 0 bases and J lost 3; bases outside the gene matches: 6. The length of the CDR3 is 15 residues. Germline loops: CDR1 SGDLS, CDR2 YYNGEE. CDR3 in amino acids: CASSVATGVRYEQYF. DNA of the CDR3: TGTGCCAGCAGCGTAGCTACAGGGGTCCGCTACGAGCAGTACTTC.

The CDR3: CASSPRTYNEQFF. The CDR3 nucleotides read TGTGCCAGCAGCCCTCGGACTTACAATGAGCAGTTCTTC. The V call is TRBV5-6, the J call TRBJ2-1, with D perhaps TRBD2 (5 bases). There are 13 residues in the CDR3. The V gene lost 4 bases and the J gene lost 4 bases, with 9 bases spanning the gap. CDR1 SGHDT and CDR2 YYEEEE come from the germline V gene.

The chain uses TRBV11-2 and TRBJ2-7; 9 bases agree with TRBD1. Germline CDR1 reads SGHAT; CDR2 reads FQNNGV. The trim removed 5 bases at V and 1 base at J, leaving 9 bases unmatched. This CDR3 region has 16 residues. CDR3 protein: CASSQRLGTGSYEQYF. In nucleotides, the CDR3 is TGTGCCAGCAGCCAGCGCCTGGGGACAGGGTCCTACGAGCAGTACTTC.